These 22 T cell receptor beta chains originate from one sample sequenced in a study of blood T cell repertoires in COVID-19. Assay: immunoSEQ multiplex PCR; the TCRdb copy retains only in-frame clones and omits some. The sample has around 130,000 clones; around 84% are singletons. The material sequenced was PBMCs or T cells enriched from blood (not recorded which). Receptors originate from a woman younger than 45 who had recovered from COVID-19.

The gene calls are TRBV7-9 and TRBJ1-6; TRBD1 agrees at 7 bases. After removal of 0 bases from V and 11 bases from J, the junction contained 10 bases not matched to a gene. This CDR3 region has 16 residues. The germline V gene encodes CDR1 SEHNR and CDR2 FQNEAQ (reference sequence). The CDR3 coding sequence is TGTGCCAGCAGCTTAGCGCAGGGGACAGTAATAGCACCCCTCCACTTT. This codes for CASSLAQGTVIAPLHF. Filled out from reference TRBV7-9 and TRBJ1-6, the complete variable domain reads DTGVSQNPRHKITKRGQNVTFRCDPISEHNRLYWYRQTLGQGPEFLTYFQNEAQLEKSRLLSDRFSAERPKGSFSTLEIQRTEQGDSAMYLCASSLAQGTVIAPLHFGNGTRLTVT.

The V call is TRBV7-3, the J call TRBJ2-7, with 9 bases aligning to TRBD2. Germline lookup yields CDR1 SGHTA and CDR2 FQGTGA. With V trimmed by 4 bases and J by 5 bases, 9 bases remained unmatched. The CDR3 runs 15 residues. In nucleotides, the CDR3 is TGTGCCAGCAGCTCCGTAGCGGGAGTACTGAACGAGCAGTACTTC. Its translation is CASSSVAGVLNEQYF.

The chain carries TRBV18 and TRBJ1-2; D might be TRBD1 (6 bases). The CDR3 is 17 residues long. The germline V and J ends were trimmed by 1 base and 0 bases, with 15 bases remaining between them. CDR1 is KGHSH, CDR2 LQKENI, per germline. CDR3 nucleotide sequence: TGTGCCAGCTCACCACGGGACACTGATTGGGCTAACTATGGCTACACCTTC. It encodes CASSPRDTDWANYGYTF.

V usage is TRBV7-2 and J usage is TRBJ2-1, with TRBD2 identical over 14 bases. This CDR3 has 16 amino acids. Germline CDR1 SGHTA, CDR2 FQGNSA. J gave up 10 bases and V 3 bases, and 8 bases lay outside the gene matches. The CDR3 is CASSLPGLAGEGEQFF. The CDR3 bases are TGTGCCAGCAGCTTGCCGGGACTAGCGGGAGAGGGGGAGCAGTTCTTC.

The chain couples TRBV5-4 to TRBJ2-1; 7 bases fit TRBD1. The CDR3 sequence is 13 residues long. V lost 0 bases, J lost 9 bases, and 3 bases stayed unmatched. CDR1 and CDR2 from the germline V gene are SGHNT and YYREEE (reference sequence). As DNA, the CDR3 is TGTGCCAGCAGCTTGGAGGGGGCAGGTGAGCAGTTCTTC. It translates to CASSLEGAGEQFF.

The CDR3 here is CASSYINTGELFF. The CDR3 coding sequence is TGTGCCAGCAGTTACATAAACACCGGGGAGCTGTTTTTT. The genes are TRBV6-2 or TRBV6-3 and TRBJ2-2; no definite D call. V lost 2 bases, J lost 2 bases, and 3 bases lay in between. The CDR3 sequence is 13 residues long. Germline V lookup: CDR1 MNHEY, CDR2 SVGEGT.

This clone was counted a few times. The chain joins TRBV7-2 to TRBJ1-2; D is uncertain. The germline V gene has CDR1 SGHTA and CDR2 FQGNSA. With 5 bases removed from V and 2 bases from J, the gap between germline ends came to 12 bases. This CDR3 contains 14 residues. The CDR3 spells CASSPTSGNYGYTF. For the CDR3, the DNA is TGTGCCAGCAGCCCAACCTCGGGGAACTATGGCTACACCTTC.

V and J are TRBV5-1 and TRBJ2-7; tentatively, D is TRBD2 (6 bases). Per the germline V gene, CDR1 is SGHRS and CDR2 is YFSETQ. The CDR3 has 14 residues. Trimming stripped 2 bases from V and 2 bases from J, with 11 bases between. CDR3 bases: TGCGCCAGCAGCTTAGCGGGTTATGCCTACGAGCAGTACTTC. Translation: CASSLAGYAYEQYF.

This chain links TRBV5-4 with TRBJ2-1, with TRBD2 identical over 10 bases. Germline loops: CDR1 SGHNT, CDR2 YYREEE (reference sequence). The CDR3 extends over 16 amino acids. V dropped 4 bases and J dropped 15; count of bases not matched to a gene: 19. The DNA of the CDR3 is TGTGCCAGCAGCGGAACCGGGACTAGCGTCCCCTTCCCTCTGTTCTTC. Protein product: CASSGTGTSVPFPLFF. The whole variable domain, filled in from reference TRBV5-4 and TRBJ2-1, reads ETGVTQSPTHLIKTRGQQVTLRCSSQSGHNTVSWYQQALGQGPQFIFQYYREEENGRGNFPPRFSGLQFPNYSSELNVNALELDDSALYLCASSGTGTSVPFPLFFGPGTRLTVL.

V and J are TRBV5-4 and TRBJ1-1; possible D gene TRBD1, 6 bases. Trimming removed 4 bases at V and 5 bases at J, with 15 bases between. The V gene's germline CDR1 is SGHNT and CDR2 YYREEE (reference sequence). This CDR3 is built from 14 residues. The CDR3 region has the DNA TGTGCCAGCAGCCCGGGCAGGGGCGGTACTGAAGCTTTCTTT. Residues: CASSPGRGGTEAFF.

The genes are TRBV5-4 and TRBJ1-2; a weak D match, TRBD1 (6 bases). The ends were cut back, 0 bases at V and 8 bases at J, with 23 bases in the middle. This CDR3 is built from 17 residues. Germline CDR1 and CDR2: SGHNT and YYREEE (reference sequence). CDR3 protein: CASSLVLVWGQQGGYTF. The DNA of the CDR3 is TGTGCCAGCAGCTTGGTTCTGGTATGGGGCCAACAGGGAGGCTACACCTTC. The complete variable domain, with remaining parts taken from reference TRBV5-4 and TRBJ1-2, reads ETGVTQSPTHLIKTRGQQVTLRCSSQSGHNTVSWYQQALGQGPQFIFQYYREEENGRGNFPPRFSGLQFPNYSSELNVNALELDDSALYLCASSLVLVWGQQGGYTFGSGTRLTVV.

The genes are TRBV18 and TRBJ1-4; 7 bases match TRBD1. V shed 5 bases, J shed 5 bases, and the junction held 11 bases outside the gene matches. The CDR3 has 16 amino acids. Per germline, CDR1 KGHSH and CDR2 LQKENI. The CDR3 DNA reads TGTGCCAGCTCAGCAGAGTGGGACAGCTTAAATGAAAAACTGTTTTTT. Protein: CASSAEWDSLNEKLFF.

This clone occurred once. CDR3 bases: TGCGCCAGCAGTCAATCTCGGGCTAAGGGAGCAACTAATGAAAAACTGTTTTTT. As protein: CASSQSRAKGATNEKLFF. This chain uses TRBV23-1 with TRBJ1-4; D remains ambiguous. TRBV23-1 is marked as an open reading frame, function uncertain. This CDR3 contains 18 residues. Deletions cut 0 bases from V and 0 bases from J, with 14 bases between.

This chain uses TRBV7-2 with TRBJ2-7; 7 bases are a match to TRBD2. The V and J ends lost 2 bases and 2 bases, in that order; junction bases with no gene match: 9. This CDR3 has 16 residues. The germline V gene has CDR1 SGHTA and CDR2 FQGNSA. The chain's CDR3 is CASSLQGTTPTYEQYF. The CDR3 DNA is TGTGCCAGCAGCTTACAAGGGACTACACCGACCTACGAGCAGTACTTC.

The rearrangement joins TRBV10-1 to TRBJ1-5; D might be TRBD1 (6 bases). The CDR3 consists of 13 residues. V lost 4 bases to trimming and J lost 6 bases, with 10 bases between them. Germline CDR1 is WNHNN and CDR2 is SYGVQD (reference sequence). The CDR3 DNA follows: TGCGCCAGCAGTGGGGGGGGCTGTCAGCCCCAGCATTTT. Its translation is CASSGGGCQPQHF.

This clone has just one count. This chain connects TRBV3-1 (or the pseudogene TRBV3-2) to TRBJ2-2, with 9 nucleotides matching TRBD1. With 6 bases clipped from V and 5 bases from J, the junction kept 13 bases outside the gene matches. Germline V gene sequence: CDR1 LGHDT, CDR2 YNNKEL (reference sequence). The CDR3 is made up of 17 amino acids. The CDR3 sequence is CASRLKWDREETGELFF. DNA for the CDR3: TGTGCCAGCAGATTAAAGTGGGACAGGGAGGAAACCGGGGAGCTGTTTTTT.

The chain joins TRBV5-6 to TRBJ1-2; D gene unclear. The germline V gene has CDR1 SGHDT and CDR2 YYEEEE. Trimming stripped 4 bases from V and 9 bases from J, with 19 bases between. The CDR3 spans 14 residues. The CDR3 DNA follows: TGTGCCAGCAGCACTACCGGGAACCTTAGGAGCTACACCTTC. The encoded protein is CASSTTGNLRSYTF.

V and J are TRBV7-9 and TRBJ1-2, with 9 nucleotides matching TRBD1. CDR3 length: 14 residues. Losses at the gene ends were 5 bases for V and 4 bases for J; bases not matched to a gene: 5. Germline V gene data show CDR1 as SEHNR and CDR2 as FQNEAQ (reference sequence). This CDR3 is CASSPATGGYGYTF. The CDR3 DNA reads as TGTGCCAGCAGCCCGGCGACAGGGGGCTATGGCTACACCTTC.

This chain connects TRBV28 to TRBJ2-7; 7 nucleotides match TRBD1. This CDR3 comprises 15 residues. V shed 3 bases and J 3 bases; nucleotides not matched to a gene: 8. Germline CDR1 reads MDHEN; CDR2 reads SYDVKM. This CDR3 reads CASSLTPPGGYEQYF. DNA of the CDR3: TGTGCCAGCAGTTTGACCCCCCCAGGGGGCTACGAGCAGTACTTC.

The V gene is TRBV4-2, the J gene TRBJ2-2; TRBD2 agrees at 9 bases. The germline V gene encodes CDR1 LGHNA and CDR2 YNFKEQ. This CDR3 is 18 amino acids long. After removal of 6 bases from V and 6 bases from J, the junction contained 17 bases not matched to a gene. The CDR3 loop is CASRPAGTSHEGAGELFF. The CDR3 nucleotides read TGTGCCAGCAGGCCAGCCGGGACTAGCCACGAGGGGGCCGGGGAGCTGTTTTTT.

The chain has TRBV16 and TRBJ1-3; D unclear. Trimming pared 4 bases from V and 0 bases from J, leaving 7 bases between. This CDR3 comprises 14 residues. Germline CDR1 reads KGHSY; CDR2 reads FQNENV. The DNA for the CDR3 is TGTGCCAGCAGCCTCTCACTCTCTGGAAACACCATATATTTT. It specifies CASSLSLSGNTIYF.

This clone was detected once. This sequence joins TRBV6-1 and TRBJ2-2; a possible D gene is TRBD2 (6 bases). Deletions cut 3 bases from V and 2 bases from J, with 10 bases between. In germline, CDR1 is MNHNS, CDR2 SASEGT. The CDR3 contains 15 residues. Here the CDR3 DNA reads TGTGCCAGCAGTGAGACTAGAATCAACACCGGGGAGCTGTTTTTT. This encodes CASSETRINTGELFF.